These 4 T cell receptor beta chains were all obtained from the same sample, sequenced in a study of control samples from healthy donors and cancer patients. The protocol was immunoSEQ multiplex PCR, while the TCRdb copy is restricted to in-frame clones and leaves out a portion. The table shows around 130,000 clones, with roughly 90% occurring only once. Material: blood. Every receptor here comes from a middle-aged man in good health.

This sequence joins TRBV25-1 and TRBJ1-6; D unresolved. The CDR3 runs to 15 residues. With 4 bases removed from V and 0 bases from J, the gap between germline ends came to 7 bases. The germline gives CDR1 MGHDK, CDR2 SYGVNS. The CDR3 spells CASSARSSYNSPLHF. CDR3 coding DNA: TGTGCCAGCAGTGCACGGAGCTCCTATAATTCACCCCTCCACTTT.

The V and J genes are TRBV19 and TRBJ2-7; 8 bases are shared with TRBD1. Trimming removed 5 bases from V and 4 bases from J; junction bases left unmatched: 22. The CDR3 is made up of 19 amino acids. Germline values: CDR1 LNHDA, CDR2 SQIVND (reference sequence). Written as DNA, the CDR3 is TGTGCCAGTAGTCAGAGACAGGGGAATCTACCAATTTCGGTTTACGAGCAGTACTTC. Its translation is CASSQRQGNLPISVYEQYF.

This clone turned up a few times. The chain has TRBV3-1 (or the pseudogene TRBV3-2) and TRBJ1-6, with 8 bases identical to TRBD1. The CDR3 has 15 residues. Trimming cost V 4 bases and J 10 bases; bases outside gene matches: 9. Germline V lookup: CDR1 LGHDT, CDR2 YNNKEL (reference sequence). In DNA, the CDR3 is TGTGCCAGCAGCCCCTCCCAGACAGGGGAATCACCCCTCCACTTT. Translated: CASSPSQTGESPLHF.

The rearrangement uses TRBV19 and TRBJ2-1; 8 bases map to TRBD2. This CDR3 region has 15 residues. Germline CDR1 is LNHDA and CDR2 is SQIVND (reference sequence). The junction had 4 bases not matched to a gene; V was cut back by 6 bases and J by 0 bases. In nucleotides, the CDR3 is TGTGCCAGTAGCGGGGGGGAAAGCTCCTACAATGAGCAGTTCTTC. It translates to CASSGGESSYNEQFF. Full variable domain (missing parts from reference TRBV19 and TRBJ2-1): DGGITQSPKYLFRKEGQNVTLSCEQNLNHDAMYWYRQDPGQGLRLIYYSQIVNDFQKGDIAEGYSVSREKKESFPLTVTSAQKNPTAFYLCASSGGESSYNEQFFGPGTRLTVL.